The next 4 T cell receptor beta chains were all read from a single sample in a study of T-cell memory formation after mild COVID-19. TCRdb passed the 5' RACE reads through MiXCR, listing each CDR3 protein once. The top ten hold more than 10% of the sample, which has more than 450,000 distinct CDR3 sequences, roughly 17% seen once. Sequencing used PBMCs or a T cell subset sorted from them (not recorded which). These receptors were taken from an adult woman who had mild COVID-19 (a few samples of this study predate the infection). Cell type and time point are not known.

In its sample, this clonotype was seen a few times. The V gene is TRBV12-3 or TRBV12-4, the J gene TRBJ2-7; D perhaps matches TRBD1 (7 bases). Trimming took off 6 bases at V and 7 bases at J, with 16 bases between the two ends. The length of the CDR3 is 13 residues. The CDR3, as DNA: TGTGCCAGCAGATCCCAGGGGGGAGGTGAGCAGTACTTC. Its translation: CASRSQGGGEQYF.

This clonotype was seen a handful of times. The V gene is TRBV6-1, the J gene TRBJ1-2; 11 bases agree with TRBD1. V was clipped by 5 bases and J by 3 bases; unmatched bases: 5. This CDR3 is built from 15 residues. Germline V gene sequence: CDR1 MNHNS, CDR2 SASEGT. This chain's CDR3 is CASSTWTGGDYGYTF. The CDR3 DNA is TGTGCCAGCAGTACCTGGACAGGGGGCGACTATGGCTACACCTTC.

The chain is built from TRBV15 and TRBJ2-7, with 7 positions matching TRBD2. CDR3 length: 14 residues. With 0 bases clipped from V and 6 bases from J, the junction kept 5 bases outside the gene matches. The germline V gene has CDR1 LNHNV and CDR2 YYDKDF (reference sequence). The CDR3: CATSRDPTSREQYF. CDR3 sequence (DNA): TGTGCCACCAGCAGAGATCCGACTAGCCGCGAGCAGTACTTC.

The J gene is TRBJ2-3, the V gene TRBV4-1; 8 positions match TRBD1. The CDR3 contains 14 residues. Germline lookup yields CDR1 MGHRA and CDR2 YSYEKL. With 3 bases clipped from V and 3 bases from J, the junction kept 2 bases outside the gene matches. Written as DNA, the CDR3 is TGCGCCAGCAGCCACGGACAGGGAACAGATACGCAGTATTTT. The encoded protein is CASSHGQGTDTQYF.